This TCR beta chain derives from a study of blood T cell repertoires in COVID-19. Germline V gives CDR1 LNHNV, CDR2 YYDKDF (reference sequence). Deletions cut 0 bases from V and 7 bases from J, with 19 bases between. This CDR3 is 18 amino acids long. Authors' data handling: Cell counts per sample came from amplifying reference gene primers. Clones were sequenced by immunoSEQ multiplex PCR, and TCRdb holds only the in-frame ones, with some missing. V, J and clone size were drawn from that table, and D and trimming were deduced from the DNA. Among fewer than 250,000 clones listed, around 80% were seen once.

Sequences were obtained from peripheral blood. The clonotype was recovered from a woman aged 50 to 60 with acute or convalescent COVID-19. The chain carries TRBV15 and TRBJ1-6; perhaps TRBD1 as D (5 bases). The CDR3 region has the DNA TGTGCCACCAGCAGAGATCACCGGGGGAGCAGCCAAAATTCACCCCTCCACTTT. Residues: CATSRDHRGSSQNSPLHF.